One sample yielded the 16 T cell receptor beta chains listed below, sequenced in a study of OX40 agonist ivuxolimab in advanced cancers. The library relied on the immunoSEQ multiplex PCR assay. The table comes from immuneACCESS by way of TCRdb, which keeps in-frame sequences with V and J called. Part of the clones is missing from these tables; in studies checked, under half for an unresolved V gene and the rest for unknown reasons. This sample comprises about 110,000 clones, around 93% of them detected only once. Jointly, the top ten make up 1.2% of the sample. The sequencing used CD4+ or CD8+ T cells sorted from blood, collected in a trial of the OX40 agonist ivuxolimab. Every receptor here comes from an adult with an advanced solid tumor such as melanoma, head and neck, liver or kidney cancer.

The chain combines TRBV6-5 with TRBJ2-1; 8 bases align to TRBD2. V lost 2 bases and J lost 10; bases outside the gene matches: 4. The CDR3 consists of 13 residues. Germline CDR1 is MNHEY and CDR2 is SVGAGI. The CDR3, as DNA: TGTGCCAGCAGTTACCGATCGGGGGGGGAGCAGTTCTTC. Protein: CASSYRSGGEQFF.

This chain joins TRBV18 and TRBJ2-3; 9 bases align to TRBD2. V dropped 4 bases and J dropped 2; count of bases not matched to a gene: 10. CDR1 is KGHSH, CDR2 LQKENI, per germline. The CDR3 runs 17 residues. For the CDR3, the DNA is TGTGCCAGCTCACGAATATCGACTAGCGGAGTCACAGATACGCAGTATTTT. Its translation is CASSRISTSGVTDTQYF.

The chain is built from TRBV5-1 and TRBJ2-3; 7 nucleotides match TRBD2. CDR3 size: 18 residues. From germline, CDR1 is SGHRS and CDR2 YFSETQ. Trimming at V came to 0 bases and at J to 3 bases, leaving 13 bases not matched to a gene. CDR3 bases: TGCGCCAGCAGCTTGGGAAATGGGCGGGGGAGAAGGACAGATACGCAGTATTTT. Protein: CASSLGNGRGRRTDTQYF.

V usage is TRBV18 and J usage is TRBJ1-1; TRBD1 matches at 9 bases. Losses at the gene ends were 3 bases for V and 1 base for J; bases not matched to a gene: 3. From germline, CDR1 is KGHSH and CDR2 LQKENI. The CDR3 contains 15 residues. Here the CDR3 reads CASSPETGGNTEAFF. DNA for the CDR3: TGTGCCAGCTCACCGGAGACAGGGGGGAACACTGAAGCTTTCTTT.

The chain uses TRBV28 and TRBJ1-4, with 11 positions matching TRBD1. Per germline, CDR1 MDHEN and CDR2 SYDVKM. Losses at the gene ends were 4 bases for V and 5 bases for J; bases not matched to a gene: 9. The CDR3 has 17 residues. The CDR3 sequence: CASSSGQGAGSNEKLFF. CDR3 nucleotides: TGTGCCAGCAGTTCAGGACAGGGGGCAGGGTCAAATGAAAAACTGTTTTTT.

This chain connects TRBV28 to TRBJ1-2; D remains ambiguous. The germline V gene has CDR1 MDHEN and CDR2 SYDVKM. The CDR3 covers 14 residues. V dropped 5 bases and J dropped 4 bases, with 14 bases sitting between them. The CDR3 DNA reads TGTGCCAGCAGTACTTCCGGGTCCTTCTATGGCTACACCTTC. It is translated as CASSTSGSFYGYTF.

The CDR3 DNA reads TGTGCCAGCATCTCCGGGGGAAACACCATATATTTT. Residues: CASISGGNTIYF. The chain uses TRBV2 and TRBJ1-3; D is ambiguous. V lost 7 bases to trimming and J lost 4 bases, with 8 bases between them. The CDR3 contains 12 residues. Germline V gene sequence: CDR1 SNHLY, CDR2 FYNNEI.

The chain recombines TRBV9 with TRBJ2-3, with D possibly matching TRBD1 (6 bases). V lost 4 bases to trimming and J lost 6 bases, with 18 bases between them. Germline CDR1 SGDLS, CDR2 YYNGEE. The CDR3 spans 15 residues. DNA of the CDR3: TGTGCCAGCAGCTGGGCAACAGGGCAAGGGGATACGCAGTATTTT. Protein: CASSWATGQGDTQYF.

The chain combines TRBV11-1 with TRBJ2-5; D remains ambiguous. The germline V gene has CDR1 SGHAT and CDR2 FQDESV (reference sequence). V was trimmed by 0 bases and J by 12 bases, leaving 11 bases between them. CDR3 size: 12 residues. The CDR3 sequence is CASSLARSVKYF. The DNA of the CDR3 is TGTGCCAGCAGCTTAGCTCGGTCTGTTAAGTACTTC.

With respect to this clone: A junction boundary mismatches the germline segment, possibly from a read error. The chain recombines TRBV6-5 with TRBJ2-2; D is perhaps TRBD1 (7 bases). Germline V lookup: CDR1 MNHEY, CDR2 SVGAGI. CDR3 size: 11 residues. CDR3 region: CASSYQGGLFF. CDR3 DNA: TGTGCCAGCAGTTACCAGGGGGGGCTGTTTTTT.

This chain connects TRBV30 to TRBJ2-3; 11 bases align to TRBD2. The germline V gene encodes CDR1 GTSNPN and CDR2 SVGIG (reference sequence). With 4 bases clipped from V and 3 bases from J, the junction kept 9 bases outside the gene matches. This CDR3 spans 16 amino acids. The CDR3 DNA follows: TGTGCCTGGAAAGGTGTTGTAGCGGGAGGGACAGATACGCAGTATTTT. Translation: CAWKGVVAGGTDTQYF.

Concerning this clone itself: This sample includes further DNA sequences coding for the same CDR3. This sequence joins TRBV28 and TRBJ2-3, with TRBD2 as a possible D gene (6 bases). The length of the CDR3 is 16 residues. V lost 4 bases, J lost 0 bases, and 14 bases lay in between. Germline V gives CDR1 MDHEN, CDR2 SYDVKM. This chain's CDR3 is CASSSTGGTSTDTQYF. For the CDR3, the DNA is TGTGCCAGCAGTTCCACTGGCGGGACGAGCACAGATACGCAGTATTTT.

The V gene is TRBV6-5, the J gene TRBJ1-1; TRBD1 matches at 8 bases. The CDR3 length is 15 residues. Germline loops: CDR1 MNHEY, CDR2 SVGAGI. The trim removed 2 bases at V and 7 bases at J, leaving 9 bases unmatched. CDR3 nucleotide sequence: TGTGCCAGCAGTTACGTTTCAGGGGGCAGGATTGAAGCTTTCTTT. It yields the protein CASSYVSGGRIEAFF.

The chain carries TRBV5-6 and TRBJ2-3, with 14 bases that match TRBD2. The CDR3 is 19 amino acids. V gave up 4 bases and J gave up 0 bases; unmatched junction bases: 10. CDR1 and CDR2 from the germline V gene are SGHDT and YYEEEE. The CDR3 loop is CASSDLGLAGGWSTDTQYF. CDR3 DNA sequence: TGTGCCAGCAGCGACCTAGGACTAGCGGGAGGTTGGAGCACAGATACGCAGTATTTT.

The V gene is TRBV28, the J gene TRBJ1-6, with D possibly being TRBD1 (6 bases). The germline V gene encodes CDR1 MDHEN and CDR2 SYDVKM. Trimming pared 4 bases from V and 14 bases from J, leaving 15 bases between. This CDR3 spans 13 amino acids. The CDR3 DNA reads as TGTGCCAGCAGTTACAGGGTCCCCATTTCCCTCCACTTT. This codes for CASSYRVPISLHF.

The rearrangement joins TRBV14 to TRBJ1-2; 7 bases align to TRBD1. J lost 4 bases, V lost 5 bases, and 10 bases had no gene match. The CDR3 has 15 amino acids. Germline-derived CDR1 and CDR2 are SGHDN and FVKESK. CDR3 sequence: CASSFGTAILYGYTF. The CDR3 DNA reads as TGTGCCAGCAGCTTCGGGACAGCTATCCTCTATGGCTACACCTTC.